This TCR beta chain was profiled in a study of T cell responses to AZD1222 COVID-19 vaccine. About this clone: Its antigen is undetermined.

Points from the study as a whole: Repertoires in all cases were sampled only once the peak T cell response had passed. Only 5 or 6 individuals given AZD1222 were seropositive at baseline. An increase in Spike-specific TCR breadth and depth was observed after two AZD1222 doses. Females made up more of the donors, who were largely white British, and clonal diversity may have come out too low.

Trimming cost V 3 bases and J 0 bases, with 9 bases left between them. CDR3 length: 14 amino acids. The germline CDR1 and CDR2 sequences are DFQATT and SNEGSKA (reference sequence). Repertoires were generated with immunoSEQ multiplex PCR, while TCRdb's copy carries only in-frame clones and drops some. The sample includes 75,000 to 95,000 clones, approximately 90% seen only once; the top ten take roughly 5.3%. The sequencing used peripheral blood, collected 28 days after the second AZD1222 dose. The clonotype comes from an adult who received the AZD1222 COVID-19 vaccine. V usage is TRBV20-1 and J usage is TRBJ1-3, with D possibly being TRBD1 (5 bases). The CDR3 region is CSASPGFSGNTIYF. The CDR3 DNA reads TGCAGTGCTAGTCCAGGGTTCTCTGGAAACACCATATATTTT.